This TCR beta chain was recovered during a study of T cell responses to AZD1222 COVID-19 vaccine. Study-wide findings and caveats: The study sampled repertoires only after the peak T cell response. Clonal diversity may have been underestimated, and the donors were mostly white British, with more females than males. Receipt of two AZD1222 doses was followed by a rise in Spike-specific TCR breadth and depth.

After removal of 0 bases from V and 0 bases from J, the junction contained 7 bases not matched to a gene. Germline assignment: CDR1 SGHTA and CDR2 FQGNSA. CDR3 length: 17 residues. In the case of this clone: Its antigen remains unidentified.

Sequencing used immunoSEQ multiplex PCR; TCRdb keeps in-frame clones, though not all of them. This sample yields roughly 80,000 clones, of which around 90% are seen a single time; approximately 4.8% belongs to the top ten. The sequence came from an adult in good health. The sequencing here drew on peripheral blood, taken on day 0 of MenACWY control vaccination. The chain recombines TRBV7-2 with TRBJ1-1, with TRBD1 matching 7 bases. CDR3 residues: CASSLASTGRLNTEAFF. The CDR3 DNA follows: TGTGCCAGCAGCTTAGCGTCGACAGGGAGATTGAACACTGAAGCTTTCTTT.